This T cell receptor (beta chain) was documented in a study of cytomegalovirus exposure and HLA in healthy donors. This clone has only a few counts. It was with 60 Vbeta and 13 Jbeta primers that the PCR ran. Profiled with immunoSEQ multiplex PCR; TCRdb holds only in-frame clones, not every one. The sample contains around 130,000 clones, 75% to 80% of which appear only once. The sample taken for sequencing was PBMCs. This clonotype originated in a woman aged 60-70 years in good health and CMV-seronegative.

CDR3: CASGWNTGELFF. The CDR3 nucleotides read TGTGCCAGCGGCTGGAACACCGGGGAGCTGTTTTTT. V is TRBV28 and J is TRBJ2-2; unclear D gene. CDR3 length: 12 residues. Germline V gene sequence: CDR1 MDHEN, CDR2 SYDVKM. Trimming stripped 8 bases from V and 1 base from J, with 5 bases between. The variable domain in full, with the rest retrieved from reference TRBV28 and TRBJ2-2, is DVKVTQSSRYLVKRTGEKVFLECVQDMDHENMFWYRQDPGLGLRLIYFSYDVKMKEKGDIPEGYSVSREKKERFSLILESASTNQTSMYLCASGWNTGELFFGEGSRLTVL.